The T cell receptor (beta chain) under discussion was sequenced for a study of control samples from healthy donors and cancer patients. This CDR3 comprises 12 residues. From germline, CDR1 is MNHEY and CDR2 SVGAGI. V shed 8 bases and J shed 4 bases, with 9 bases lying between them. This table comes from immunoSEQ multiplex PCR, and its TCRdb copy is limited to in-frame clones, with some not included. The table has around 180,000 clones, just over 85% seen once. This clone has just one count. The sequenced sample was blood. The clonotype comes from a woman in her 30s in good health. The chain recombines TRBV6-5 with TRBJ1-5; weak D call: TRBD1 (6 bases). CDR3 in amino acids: CASGQLNQPQHF. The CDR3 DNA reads TGTGCCAGCGGACAGCTAAATCAGCCCCAGCATTTT.